Shown below are 18 T cell receptor beta chains from a single sample sequenced in a study of Graves' ophthalmopathy and Graves' hyperthyroidism. As the template, RNA transcripts were used to amplify TCR beta CDR3 regions. HTBI-primed RT-PCR formed the first round, and a multiplex PCR formed the second. TCRdb ran MiXCR on the multiplex PCR reads and lists one entry per CDR3 protein. The sample comprises just over 600,000 distinct CDR3 sequences, 22% of which are singletons, and more than 5.5% rests with the top ten. Sequences were obtained from peripheral blood. These receptors were obtained from a woman aged 18-29 years with stable Graves' hyperthyroidism. Some clones in this sample may be carry-over from other donors' samples.

This clonotype was observed at least ten times. V is TRBV27 and J is TRBJ1-5; D is uncertain. This CDR3 region has 14 residues. From germline, CDR1 is MNHEY and CDR2 SMNVEV (reference sequence). Trimming removed 0 bases at V and 6 bases at J, with 9 bases between. The CDR3 DNA sequence: TGTGCCAGCAGTTTATCAGGGTGGGGTCAGCCCCAGCATTTT. It encodes CASSLSGWGQPQHF.

This clonotype has only a few counts. The chain carries TRBV6-1 and TRBJ1-1, with no clear D. Germline values: CDR1 MNHNS, CDR2 SASEGT. V lost 8 bases and J 7 bases, leaving 17 bases between the germline ends. The CDR3 spans 13 residues. The CDR3 here is CASGNSLVNEAFF. As DNA, the CDR3 is TGTGCCAGCGGAAACAGCCTAGTGAATGAAGCTTTCTTT.

This clonotype has only a few counts. This chain joins TRBV7-8 and TRBJ2-5; D tentatively fits TRBD1 or TRBD2 (5 bases each). V was clipped by 5 bases and J by 3 bases, with 16 bases between them. Germline loops: CDR1 SGHVS, CDR2 FQNEAQ. The CDR3 loop spans 15 amino acids. The CDR3 sequence is CASSPRGGDEETQYF. In nucleotides, the CDR3 is TGTGCCAGCAGCCCTAGGGGTGGGGACGAAGAGACCCAGTACTTC.

This clonotype was seen many times. The V gene is TRBV25-1, the J gene TRBJ1-1; no clear D. V was shortened by 5 bases and J by 1 base, with 11 bases between the two germline ends. This CDR3 is built from 14 residues. The germline CDR1 and CDR2 sequences are MGHDK and SYGVNS. CDR3: CASSFLGQNTEAFF. CDR3 coding DNA: TGTGCCAGCAGTTTTTTGGGCCAGAACACTGAAGCTTTCTTT. Filled out from reference TRBV25-1 and TRBJ1-1, the complete variable domain reads EADIYQTPRYLVIGTGKKITLECSQTMGHDKMYWYQQDPGMELHLIHYSYGVNSTEKGDLSSESTVSRIRTEHFPLTLESARPSHTSQYLCASSFLGQNTEAFFGQGTRLTVV.

This clonotype was seen many times. V gene TRBV4-1 combines with J gene TRBJ1-5; D gene unclear. The germline CDR1 and CDR2 sequences are MGHRA and YSYEKL. The V end was cut by 3 bases, the J end by 6 bases, with 15 bases between. This CDR3 is built from 15 residues. CDR3 coding DNA: TGCGCCAGCAGCCAGGGAACTAATGGGATTCAGCCCCAGCATTTT. This translates into CASSQGTNGIQPQHF.

This clonotype was found many times. The rearrangement links TRBV29-1 to TRBJ1-1, with D unresolved. The CDR3 has 12 residues. Trimming shortened V by 3 bases and J by 7 bases, and 12 bases separated the two germline ends. Germline values: CDR1 SQVTM, CDR2 ANQGSEA. The CDR3 spells CSVDTGRGEAFF. DNA for the CDR3: TGCAGCGTTGATACCGGGAGAGGTGAAGCTTTCTTT.

Ten or more counts support this clonotype. V and J are TRBV7-6 and TRBJ2-5, with D possibly matching TRBD2 (5 bases). CDR3 size: 15 residues. The V end was cut by 5 bases, the J end by 3 bases, with 16 bases between. CDR1 is SGHVS and CDR2 is FNYEAQ in the germline V gene. The DNA of the CDR3 is TGTGCCAGCAGCCCATACGGGGAAGTGGAAGAGACCCAGTACTTC. Protein sequence: CASSPYGEVEETQYF. Full variable domain (outside the CDR3, taken from reference TRBV7-6 and TRBJ2-5): GAGVSQSPRYKVTKRGQDVALRCDPISGHVSLYWYRQALGQGPEFLTYFNYEAQQDKSGLPNDRFSAERPEGSISTLTIQRTEQRDSAMYRCASSPYGEVEETQYFGPGTRLLVL.

This clonotype was seen many times. The chain has TRBV5-1 and TRBJ1-1; unclear D gene. Trimming removed 0 bases at V and 5 bases at J, with 8 bases between. The CDR3 is 13 amino acids. The germline V gene encodes CDR1 SGHRS and CDR2 YFSETQ. In nucleotides, the CDR3 is TGCGCCAGCAGCTTGGCCAAGGAGACTGAAGCTTTCTTT. Encoded protein: CASSLAKETEAFF.

V gene TRBV3-1 combines with J gene TRBJ2-3; D is unclear. Germline CDR1 and CDR2: LGHDT and YNNKEL (reference sequence). Deletions cut 1 base from V and 6 bases from J, with 8 bases between. This CDR3 comprises 13 residues. The CDR3 DNA is TGTGCCAGCAGCCAAGCCAATCTGGATACGCAGTATTTT. This gives the protein CASSQANLDTQYF.

On this clonotype itself: A much larger clone differs by one base, so this may be a read error. V is TRBV20-1 and J is TRBJ1-1; D is ambiguous. This CDR3 spans 12 amino acids. Germline CDR1 reads DFQATT; CDR2 reads SNEGSKA (reference sequence). The CDR3 here is CSANKQNTEACF. The CDR3 DNA sequence: TGCAGTGCTAACAAGCAGAACACTGAAGCTTGCTTT.

The chain couples TRBV12-3 or TRBV12-4 to TRBJ2-4; 10 bases agree with TRBD1. The CDR3 is 15 residues long. The V and J ends lost 6 bases and 7 bases, in that order; junction bases with no gene match: 9. CDR3 loop: CASRLTTGGSNIQYF. Written as DNA, the CDR3 is TGTGCCAGCAGATTGACGACAGGGGGCTCGAACATTCAGTACTTC.

This clonotype has only a few counts. V gene TRBV6-2 or TRBV6-3 combines with J gene TRBJ2-7; the match to TRBD1 covers 9 bases. Germline V CDR1 and CDR2: MNHEY, SVGEGT. The CDR3 has 15 amino acids. The J segment lost 4 bases and the V segment lost 2 bases, leaving 6 bases of the junction unmatched. CDR3 in DNA: TGTGCCAGCAGTTACCGAGGACAGGGGAGGTACGAGCAGTACTTC. Amino acid sequence: CASSYRGQGRYEQYF.

The gene calls are TRBV12-3 or TRBV12-4 and TRBJ1-1; perhaps TRBD1 as D (5 bases). The germline V and J ends were trimmed by 5 bases and 1 base, with 11 bases remaining between them. The CDR3 runs 14 residues. CDR3 nucleotide sequence: TGTGCCAGCAGTATACGGGACCCGAACACTGAAGCTTTCTTT. Encoded protein: CASSIRDPNTEAFF.

This clonotype appeared many times. The chain is built from TRBV11-2 and TRBJ2-5; no clear D. Germline V lookup: CDR1 SGHAT, CDR2 FQNNGV. The CDR3 extends over 13 amino acids. V lost 4 bases to trimming and J lost 5 bases, with 11 bases between them. The CDR3 DNA sequence: TGTGCCAGCAGCTCGATCCAGAGTGAGACCCAGTACTTC. Its translation is CASSSIQSETQYF.

This clonotype showed up just a few times. The V and J genes are TRBV4-1 and TRBJ1-1, with a possible D match to TRBD1 (5 bases). The CDR3 extends over 15 amino acids. CDR1 MGHRA and CDR2 YSYEKL come from the germline V gene. Deletions cut 0 bases from V and 4 bases from J, with 12 bases between. The CDR3 nucleotides read TGCGCCAGCAGCCAAGAGGGGTTCCAGGGCACTGAAGCTTTCTTT. Protein sequence: CASSQEGFQGTEAFF.

The chain's CDR3 is CASSFAGVNTGELFF. The CDR3 DNA sequence: TGTGCCAGCAGTTTTGCGGGAGTGAACACCGGGGAGCTGTTTTTT. This sequence joins TRBV27 and TRBJ2-2, with 7 positions matching TRBD2. From germline, CDR1 is MNHEY and CDR2 SMNVEV (reference sequence). V lost 3 bases to trimming and J lost 1 base; unmatched junction nucleotides: 2. This CDR3 spans 15 amino acids.

The chain has TRBV15 and TRBJ1-2; the D gene is possibly TRBD1 (6 bases). Trimming left V 6 bases short and J 5 bases short, with 13 bases between. Germline V gene sequence: CDR1 LNHNV, CDR2 YYDKDF (reference sequence). The CDR3 loop spans 13 amino acids. Written as DNA, the CDR3 is TGTGCCACCAGACCCGCGACAGGTTATGGCTACACCTTC. It translates to CATRPATGYGYTF. The complete variable domain, with remaining parts taken from reference TRBV15 and TRBJ1-2, reads DAMVIQNPRYQVTQFGKPVTLSCSQTLNHNVMYWYQQKSSQAPKLLFHYYDKDFNNEADTPDNFQSRRPNTSFCFLDIRSPGLGDTAMYLCATRPATGYGYTFGSGTRLTVV.

This clonotype was seen many times. The chain has TRBV27 and TRBJ1-6, with 8 bases matching TRBD1. The trim removed 4 bases at V and 7 bases at J, leaving 12 bases unmatched. Looked up from germline, CDR1 is MNHEY and CDR2 is SMNVEV (reference sequence). The CDR3 contains 17 residues. The CDR3 protein is CASSSTPAGGMNSPLHF. CDR3 nucleotides: TGTGCCAGCAGTTCAACCCCGGCAGGGGGCATGAATTCACCCCTCCACTTT.